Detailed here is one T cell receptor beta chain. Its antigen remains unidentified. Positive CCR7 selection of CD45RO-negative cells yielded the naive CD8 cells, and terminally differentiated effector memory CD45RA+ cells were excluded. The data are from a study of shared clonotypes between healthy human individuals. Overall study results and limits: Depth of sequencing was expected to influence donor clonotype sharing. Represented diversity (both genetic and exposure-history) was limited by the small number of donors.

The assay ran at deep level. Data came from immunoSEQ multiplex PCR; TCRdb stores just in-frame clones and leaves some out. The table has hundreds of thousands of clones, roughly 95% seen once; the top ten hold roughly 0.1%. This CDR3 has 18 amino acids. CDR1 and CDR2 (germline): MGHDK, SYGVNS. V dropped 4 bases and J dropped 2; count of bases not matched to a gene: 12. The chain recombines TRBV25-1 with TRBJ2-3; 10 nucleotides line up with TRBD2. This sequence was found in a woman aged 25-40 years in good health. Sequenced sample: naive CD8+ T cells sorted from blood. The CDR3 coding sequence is TGTGCCAGCAGTGTCTTAGTCCCTAGCGGGAGTCTCACAGATACGCAGTATTTT. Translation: CASSVLVPSGSLTDTQYF.